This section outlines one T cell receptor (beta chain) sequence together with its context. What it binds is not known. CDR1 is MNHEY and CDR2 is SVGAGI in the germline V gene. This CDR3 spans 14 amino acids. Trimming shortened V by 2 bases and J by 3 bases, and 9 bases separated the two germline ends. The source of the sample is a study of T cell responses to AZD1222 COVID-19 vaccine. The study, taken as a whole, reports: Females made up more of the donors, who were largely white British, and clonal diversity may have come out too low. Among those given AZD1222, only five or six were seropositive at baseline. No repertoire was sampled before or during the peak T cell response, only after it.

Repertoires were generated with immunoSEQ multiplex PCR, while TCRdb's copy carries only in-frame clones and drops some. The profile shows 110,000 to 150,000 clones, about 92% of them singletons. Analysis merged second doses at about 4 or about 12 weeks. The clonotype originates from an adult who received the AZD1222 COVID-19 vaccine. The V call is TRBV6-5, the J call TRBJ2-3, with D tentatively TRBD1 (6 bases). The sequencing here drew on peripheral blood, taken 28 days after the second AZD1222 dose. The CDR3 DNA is TGTGCCAGCAGTTACGGACAGCCTACAGATACGCAGTATTTT. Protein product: CASSYGQPTDTQYF.